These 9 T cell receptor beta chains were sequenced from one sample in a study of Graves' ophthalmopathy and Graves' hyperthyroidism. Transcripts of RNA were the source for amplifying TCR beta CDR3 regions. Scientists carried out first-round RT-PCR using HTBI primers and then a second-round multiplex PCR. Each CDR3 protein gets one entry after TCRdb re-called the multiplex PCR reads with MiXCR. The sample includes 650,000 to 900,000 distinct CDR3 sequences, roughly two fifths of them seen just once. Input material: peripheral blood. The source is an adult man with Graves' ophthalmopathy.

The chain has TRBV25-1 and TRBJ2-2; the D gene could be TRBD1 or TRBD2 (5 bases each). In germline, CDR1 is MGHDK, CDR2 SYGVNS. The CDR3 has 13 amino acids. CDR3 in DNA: TGTGCTAGCCTTGGGGGTAGGGCCGGGGAGCTGTTTTTT. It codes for CASLGGRAGELFF.

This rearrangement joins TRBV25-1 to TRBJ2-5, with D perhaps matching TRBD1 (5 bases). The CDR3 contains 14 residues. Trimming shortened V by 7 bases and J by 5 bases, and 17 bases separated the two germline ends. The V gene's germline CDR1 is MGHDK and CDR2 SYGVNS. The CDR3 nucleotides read TGTGCCAGCAACCCCCCTTGGGGCCTGGAGACCCAGTACTTC. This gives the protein CASNPPWGLETQYF.

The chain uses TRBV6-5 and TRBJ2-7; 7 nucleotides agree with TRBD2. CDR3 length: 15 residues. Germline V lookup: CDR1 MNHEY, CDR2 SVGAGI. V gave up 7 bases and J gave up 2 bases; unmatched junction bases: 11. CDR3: CASTERLAGTYEQYF. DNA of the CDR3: TGTGCCAGCACCGAACGACTAGCTGGAACCTACGAGCAGTACTTC.

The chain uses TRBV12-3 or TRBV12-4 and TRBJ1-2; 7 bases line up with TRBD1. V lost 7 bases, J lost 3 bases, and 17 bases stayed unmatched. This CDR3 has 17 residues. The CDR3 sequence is CASIDTGVGGGDYGYTF. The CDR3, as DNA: TGTGCCAGCATCGACACAGGGGTAGGTGGAGGAGACTATGGCTACACCTTC.

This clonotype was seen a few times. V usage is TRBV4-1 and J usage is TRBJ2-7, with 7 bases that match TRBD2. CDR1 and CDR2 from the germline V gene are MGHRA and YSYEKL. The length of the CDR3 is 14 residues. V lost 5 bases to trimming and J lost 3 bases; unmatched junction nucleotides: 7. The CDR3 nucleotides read TGCGCCAGCAGCATCCGCGGGGGAAACTACGAGCAGTACTTC. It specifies CASSIRGGNYEQYF.

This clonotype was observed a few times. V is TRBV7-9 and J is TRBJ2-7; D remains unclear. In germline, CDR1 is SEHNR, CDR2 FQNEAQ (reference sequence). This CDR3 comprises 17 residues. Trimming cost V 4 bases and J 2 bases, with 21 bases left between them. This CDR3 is CASSSGTAYDPAYEQYF. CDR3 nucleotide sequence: TGTGCCAGCAGCTCCGGAACAGCATACGATCCGGCCTACGAGCAGTACTTC.

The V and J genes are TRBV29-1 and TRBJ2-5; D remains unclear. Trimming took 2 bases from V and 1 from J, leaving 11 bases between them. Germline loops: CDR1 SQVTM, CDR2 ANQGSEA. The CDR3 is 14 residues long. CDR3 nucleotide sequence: TGCAGCGTTGAAAAGGCAGGAGTCCAAGAGACCCAGTACTTC. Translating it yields CSVEKAGVQETQYF.

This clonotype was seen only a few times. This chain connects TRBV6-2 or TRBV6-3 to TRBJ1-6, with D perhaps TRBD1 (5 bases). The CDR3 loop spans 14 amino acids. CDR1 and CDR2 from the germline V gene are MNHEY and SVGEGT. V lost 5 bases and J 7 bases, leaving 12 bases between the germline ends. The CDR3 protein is CASSDYRRNSPLHF. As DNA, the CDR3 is TGTGCCAGCAGTGATTACAGGAGGAATTCACCCCTCCACTTT.

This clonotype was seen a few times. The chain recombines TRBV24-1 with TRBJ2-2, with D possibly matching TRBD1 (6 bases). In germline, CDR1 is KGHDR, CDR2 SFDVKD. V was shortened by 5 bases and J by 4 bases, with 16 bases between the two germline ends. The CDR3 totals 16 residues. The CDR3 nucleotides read TGTGCCACCAGTGCTGGGGGCGGAATCTTCACCGGGGAGCTGTTTTTT. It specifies CATSAGGGIFTGELFF.